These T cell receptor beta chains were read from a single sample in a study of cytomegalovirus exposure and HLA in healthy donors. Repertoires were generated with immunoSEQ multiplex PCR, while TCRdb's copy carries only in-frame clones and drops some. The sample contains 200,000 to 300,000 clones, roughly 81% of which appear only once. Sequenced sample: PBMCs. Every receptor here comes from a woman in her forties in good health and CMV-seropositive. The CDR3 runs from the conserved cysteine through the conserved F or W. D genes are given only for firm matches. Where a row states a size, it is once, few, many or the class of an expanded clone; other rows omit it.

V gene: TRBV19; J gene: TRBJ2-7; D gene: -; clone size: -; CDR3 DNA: TGTGCCAGTAGTTCCGGGACAATTAAGGACGAGCAGTACTTC; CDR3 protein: CASSSGTIKDEQYF
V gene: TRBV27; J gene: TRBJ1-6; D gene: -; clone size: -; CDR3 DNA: TGTGCCAGCAGCGCTCCTGGAGGGGAACGTTTGTATAATTCACCCCTCCACTTT; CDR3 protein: CASSAPGGERLYNSPLHF
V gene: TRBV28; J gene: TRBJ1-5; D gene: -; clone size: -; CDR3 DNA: TGTGCCAGCATTATCTCGGGGGGAGAAGGTCAGCCCCAGCATTTT; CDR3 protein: CASIISGGEGQPQHF
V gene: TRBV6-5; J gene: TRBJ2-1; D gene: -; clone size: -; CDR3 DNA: TGTGCCAGCAGTTACTTCCCCCGGGGGGCAGACAATGAGCAGTTCTTC; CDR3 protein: CASSYFPRGADNEQFF
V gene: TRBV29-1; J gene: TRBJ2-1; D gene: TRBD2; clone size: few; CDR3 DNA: TGCAGCGTTGAAGAGGTTGGTCTAGCGGAGTCCTCCTACAATGAGCAGTTCTTC; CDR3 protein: CSVEEVGLAESSYNEQFF
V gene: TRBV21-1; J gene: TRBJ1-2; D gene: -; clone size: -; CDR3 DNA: TGTGGGACAGGGGGCTATGGCTACACCTTC; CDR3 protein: CGTGGYGYTF
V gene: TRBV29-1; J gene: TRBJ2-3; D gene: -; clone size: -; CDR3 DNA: TGCAGCGTTTTGGGGCCCCCAGATACGCAGTATTTT; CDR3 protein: CSVLGPPDTQYF
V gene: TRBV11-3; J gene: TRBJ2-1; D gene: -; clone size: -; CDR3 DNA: TGTGCCAGCAGCTTAAGGGGGGGACCCAACAATGAGCAGTTCTTC; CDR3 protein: CASSLRGGPNNEQFF
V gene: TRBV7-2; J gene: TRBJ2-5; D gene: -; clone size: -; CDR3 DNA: TGTGCCAGCAGCAACCGGGTCCAAGAGACCCAGTACTTC; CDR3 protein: CASSNRVQETQYF
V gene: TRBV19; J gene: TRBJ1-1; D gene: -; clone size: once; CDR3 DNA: TGTGCCAGTAGTATAGGCGGATTGAACACTGAAGCTTTCTTT; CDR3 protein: CASSIGGLNTEAFF
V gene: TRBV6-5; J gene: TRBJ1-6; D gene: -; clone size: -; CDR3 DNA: TGTGCCAGCAGTTACCCGAATTCACCCCTCCACTTT; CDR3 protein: CASSYPNSPLHF
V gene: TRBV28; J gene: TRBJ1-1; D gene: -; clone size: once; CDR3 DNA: TGTGCCAGCAGTTTAAATTCAGGGAACACTGAAGCTTTCTTT; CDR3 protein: CASSLNSGNTEAFF
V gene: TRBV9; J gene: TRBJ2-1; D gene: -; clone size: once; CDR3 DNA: TGTGCCAGCAGCGCCACGGACTACGACTACAATGAGCAGTTCTTC; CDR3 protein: CASSATDYDYNEQFF
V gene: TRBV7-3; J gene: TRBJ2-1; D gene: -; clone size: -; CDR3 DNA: TGTGCCAGCAGCTTCCAGGTAGCGGTGGGGTACAATGAGCAGTTCTTC; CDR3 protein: CASSFQVAVGYNEQFF
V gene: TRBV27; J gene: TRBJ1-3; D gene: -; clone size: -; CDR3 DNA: TGTGCCAGCAGTTCAGGAGGGCGCGGAAACACCATATATTTT; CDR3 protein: CASSSGGRGNTIYF
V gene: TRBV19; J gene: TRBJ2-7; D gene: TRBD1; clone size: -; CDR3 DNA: TGTGCCAGTAGCAAGGACAGGGTCTACGAGCAGTACTTC; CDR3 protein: CASSKDRVYEQYF
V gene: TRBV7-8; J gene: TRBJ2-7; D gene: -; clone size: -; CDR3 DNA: TGTGCCAGCACCCTCGAGTACGAGCAGTACTTC; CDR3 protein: CASTLEYEQYF
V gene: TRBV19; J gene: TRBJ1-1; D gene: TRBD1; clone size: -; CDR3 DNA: TGTGCCAGTAGTATTGACGGGACAGGGGGCCCTGAAGCTTTCTTT; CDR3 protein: CASSIDGTGGPEAFF
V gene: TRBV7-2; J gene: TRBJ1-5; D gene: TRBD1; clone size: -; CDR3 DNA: TGTGCCAGAACAGGGGCCCGAAGGTATCAGCCCCAGCATTTT; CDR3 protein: CARTGARRYQPQHF
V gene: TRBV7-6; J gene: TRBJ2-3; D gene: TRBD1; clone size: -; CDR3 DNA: TGTGCCAGCAGCTTAGAGGGACAGGGCACCACGCAGTATTTT; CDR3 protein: CASSLEGQGTTQYF
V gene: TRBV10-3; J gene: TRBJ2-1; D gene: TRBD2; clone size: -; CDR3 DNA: TGTGCCATCAGCGTCCTAGCGGGAGGGCCGAGTGAGCAGTTCTTC; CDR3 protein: CAISVLAGGPSEQFF
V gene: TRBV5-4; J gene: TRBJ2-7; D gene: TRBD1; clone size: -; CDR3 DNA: TGTGCCAGCAGCTTGGCCGGGACAGCAACCTACGAGCAGTACTTC; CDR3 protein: CASSLAGTATYEQYF
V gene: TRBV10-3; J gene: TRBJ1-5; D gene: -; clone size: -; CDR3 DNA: TGTGCCATCAGTGAGCGCGGGGGGAATCAGCCCCAGCATTTT; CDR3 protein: CAISERGGNQPQHF
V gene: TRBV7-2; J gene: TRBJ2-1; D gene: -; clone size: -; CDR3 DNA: TGTGCCAGCAGCTTAGAAGCGCCTACCTACAATGAGCAGTTCTTC; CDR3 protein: CASSLEAPTYNEQFF
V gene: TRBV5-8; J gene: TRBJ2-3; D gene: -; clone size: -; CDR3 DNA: TGTGCCAGCAGCTTGTATGATACGCAGTATTTT; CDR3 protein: CASSLYDTQYF
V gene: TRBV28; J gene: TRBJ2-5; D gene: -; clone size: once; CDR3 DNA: TGTGCCAGCAGTCGCGAGGCCCAGTACTTC; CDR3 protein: CASSREAQYF
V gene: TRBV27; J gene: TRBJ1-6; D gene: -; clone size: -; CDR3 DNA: TGTGCCAGCAGTTTGGGAGGGAGTCATTCACCCCTCCACTTT; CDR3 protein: CASSLGGSHSPLHF
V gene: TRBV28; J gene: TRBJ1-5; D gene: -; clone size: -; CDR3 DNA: TGTGCCAGCTCAACGACACAGGATCAGCCCCAGCATTTT; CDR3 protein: CASSTTQDQPQHF
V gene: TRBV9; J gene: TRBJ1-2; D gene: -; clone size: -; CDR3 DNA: TGTGCCAGCAGCTCAAACAGGGTCGGCTACACCTTC; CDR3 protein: CASSSNRVGYTF
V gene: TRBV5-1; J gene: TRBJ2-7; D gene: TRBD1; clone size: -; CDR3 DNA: TGCGCCAGCAGCTTGGAGGGACAGTATTACGAGCAGTACTTC; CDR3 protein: CASSLEGQYYEQYF
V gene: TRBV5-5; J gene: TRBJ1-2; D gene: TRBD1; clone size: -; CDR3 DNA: TGTGCCAGCAGCTTGGAAACCGGGACAGGGACGGGCTACACCTTC; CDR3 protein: CASSLETGTGTGYTF
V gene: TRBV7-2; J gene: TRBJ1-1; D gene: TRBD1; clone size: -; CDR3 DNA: TGTGCCAGCAGCTTAGCGGTCGACAGGGTTTACACTGAAGCTTTCTTT; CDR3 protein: CASSLAVDRVYTEAFF
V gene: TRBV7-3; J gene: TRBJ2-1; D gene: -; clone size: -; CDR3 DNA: TGTGCCAGCAGCTTAACGAGGGGACTGTACTACAATGAGCAGTTCTTC; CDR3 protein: CASSLTRGLYYNEQFF
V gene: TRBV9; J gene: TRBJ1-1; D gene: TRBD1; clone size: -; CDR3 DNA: TGTGCCAGCAGCGTAGTAGGACAGGGGAACACTGAAGCTTTCTTT; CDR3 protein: CASSVVGQGNTEAFF
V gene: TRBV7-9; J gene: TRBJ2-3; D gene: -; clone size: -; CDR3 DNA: TGCGGTGCCACTAGCACAGATACGCAGTATTTT; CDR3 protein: CGATSTDTQYF
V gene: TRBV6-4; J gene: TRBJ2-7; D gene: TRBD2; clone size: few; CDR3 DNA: TGTGCCAGCAGTTACTCGACTAGCGGGAGCTACGAGCAGTACTTC; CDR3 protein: CASSYSTSGSYEQYF
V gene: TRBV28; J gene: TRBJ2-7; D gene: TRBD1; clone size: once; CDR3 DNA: TGTGCCAGCAGTTTAGACGGGACAGCCTACGAGCAGTACTTC; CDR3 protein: CASSLDGTAYEQYF
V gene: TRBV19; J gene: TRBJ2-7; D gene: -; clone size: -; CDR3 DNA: TGTGCCAGTAGTATAGTTGCGGGCGGAGATGGCTACGAGCAGTACTTC; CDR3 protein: CASSIVAGGDGYEQYF
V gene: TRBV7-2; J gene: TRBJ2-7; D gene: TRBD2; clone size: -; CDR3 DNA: TGTGCCAGCAGCTTAACAAGCGGGAGAGGGTACGAGCAGTACTTC; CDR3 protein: CASSLTSGRGYEQYF
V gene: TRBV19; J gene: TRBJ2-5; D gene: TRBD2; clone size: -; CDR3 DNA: TGTGCCAGTAGCCGAGGGACTAGCGGGAGGTCCCAAGAGACCCAGTACTTC; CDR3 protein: CASSRGTSGRSQETQYF
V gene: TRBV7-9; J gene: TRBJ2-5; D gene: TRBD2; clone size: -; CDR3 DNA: TGTGCCAGCAGCAACTTCGGACTAGCGGGAGATGAGACCCAGTACTTC; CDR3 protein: CASSNFGLAGDETQYF
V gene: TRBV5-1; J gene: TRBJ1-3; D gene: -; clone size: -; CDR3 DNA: TGCGCCAGCAGCTTGATCCAGGGCTCTGGAAACACCATATATTTT; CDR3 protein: CASSLIQGSGNTIYF
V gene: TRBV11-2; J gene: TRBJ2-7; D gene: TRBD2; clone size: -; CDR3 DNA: TGTGCCAGCAGCTCAAAGTGGGAGGGGTACGAGCAGTACTTC; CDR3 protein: CASSSKWEGYEQYF
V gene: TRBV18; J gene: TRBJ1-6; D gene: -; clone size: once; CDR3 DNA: TGTGCCAGCTCGTTCGGGACATTTGATAATTCACCCCTCCACTTT; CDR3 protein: CASSFGTFDNSPLHF
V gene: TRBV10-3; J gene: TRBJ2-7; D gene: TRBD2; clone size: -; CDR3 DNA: TGTGCCATCAGAGGTCCGGGAGGTGAAGAGCAGTACTTC; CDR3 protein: CAIRGPGGEEQYF
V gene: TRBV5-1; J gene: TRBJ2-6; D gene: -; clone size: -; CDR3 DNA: TGCGCCAGCAGTTCCGGGGGATCTGGGGCCAACGTCCTGACTTTC; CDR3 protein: CASSSGGSGANVLTF
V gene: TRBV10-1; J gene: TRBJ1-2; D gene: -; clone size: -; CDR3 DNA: TGCGCCAGCTCCTCACAGGGAGCTAACTATGGCTACACCTTC; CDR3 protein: CASSSQGANYGYTF
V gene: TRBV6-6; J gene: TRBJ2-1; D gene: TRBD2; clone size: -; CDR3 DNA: TGTGCCAGCAGTTATGCCAGCGGGATCAATGAGCAGTTCTTC; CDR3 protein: CASSYASGINEQFF
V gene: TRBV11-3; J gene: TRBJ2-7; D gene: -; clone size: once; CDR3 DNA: TGTGCCAGCAGCTTAGGTCCAGTTGTGGTAGAGCAGTACTTC; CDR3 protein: CASSLGPVVVEQYF
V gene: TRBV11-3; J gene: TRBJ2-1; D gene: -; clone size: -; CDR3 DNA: TGTGCCAGCAACCCCCCAGGTGGGTCCTACAATGAGCAGTTCTTC; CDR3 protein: CASNPPGGSYNEQFF
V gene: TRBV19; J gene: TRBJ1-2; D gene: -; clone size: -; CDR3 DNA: TGTGCCACCCTGAGTGATGGCTACACCTTC; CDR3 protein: CATLSDGYTF
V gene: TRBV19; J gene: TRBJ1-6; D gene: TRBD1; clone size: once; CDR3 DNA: TGTGCCAGTATGGACAGGCAAGGCTCCTATAATTCACCCCTCCACTTT; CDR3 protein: CASMDRQGSYNSPLHF
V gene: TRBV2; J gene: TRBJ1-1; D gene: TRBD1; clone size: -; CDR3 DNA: TGTGCCAGCAGTGAAGCGAGACAGGGATCCACTGAAGCTTTCTTT; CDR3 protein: CASSEARQGSTEAFF
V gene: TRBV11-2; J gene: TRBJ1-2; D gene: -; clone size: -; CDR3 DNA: TGTGCCAGCAGCTTAGTTTACGGGTTAGGTGGCTACACCTTC; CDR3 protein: CASSLVYGLGGYTF
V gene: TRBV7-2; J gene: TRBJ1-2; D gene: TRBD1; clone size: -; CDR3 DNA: TGTGCCAGCAGCCCGACAGGGCTCGGTAACTATGGCTACACCTTC; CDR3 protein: CASSPTGLGNYGYTF
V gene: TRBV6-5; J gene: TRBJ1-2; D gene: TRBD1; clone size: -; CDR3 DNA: TGTGCCAGTAAGATCACAGGGGGAGCTAACTATGGCTACACCTTC; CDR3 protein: CASKITGGANYGYTF
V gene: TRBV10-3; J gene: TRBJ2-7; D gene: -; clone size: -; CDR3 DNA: TGTGCCATCAGTGAGAGTGGAGCAGATACCTACGAGCAGTACTTC; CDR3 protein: CAISESGADTYEQYF
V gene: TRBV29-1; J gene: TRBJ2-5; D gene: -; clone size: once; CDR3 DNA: TGCAGCGTTGAAGATATAGAGCAAGAGACCCAGTACTTC; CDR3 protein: CSVEDIEQETQYF
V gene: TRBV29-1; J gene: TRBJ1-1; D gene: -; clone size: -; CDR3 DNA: TGCAGCGTGACCCACAGCACGAACACTGAAGCTTTCTTT; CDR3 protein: CSVTHSTNTEAFF
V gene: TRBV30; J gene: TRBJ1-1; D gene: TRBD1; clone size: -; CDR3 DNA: TGTGCCTGGGCGGGACAGGTGAACACTGAAGCTTTCTTT; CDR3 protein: CAWAGQVNTEAFF